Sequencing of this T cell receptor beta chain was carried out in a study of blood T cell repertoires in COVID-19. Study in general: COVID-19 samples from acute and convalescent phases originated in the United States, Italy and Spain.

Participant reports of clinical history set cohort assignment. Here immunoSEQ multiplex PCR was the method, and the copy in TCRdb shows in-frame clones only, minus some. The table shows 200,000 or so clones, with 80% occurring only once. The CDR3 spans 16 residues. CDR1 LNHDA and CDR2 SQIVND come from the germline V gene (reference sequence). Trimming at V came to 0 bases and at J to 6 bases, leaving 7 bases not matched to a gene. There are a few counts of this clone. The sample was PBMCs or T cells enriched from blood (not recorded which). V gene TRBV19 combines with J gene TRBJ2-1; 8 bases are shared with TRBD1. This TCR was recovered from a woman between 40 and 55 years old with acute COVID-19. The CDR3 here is CASSIEFAGGINEQFF. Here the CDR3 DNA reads TGTGCCAGTAGTATAGAATTTGCAGGGGGCATCAATGAGCAGTTCTTC.